The T cell receptor (beta chain) described here comes from a study of T cells in localized non-small cell lung cancer. Regarding the study as a whole: In the blood, greater T cell density corresponded to longer overall survival. Tumor showed lower T cell clonality than uninvolved adjacent lung, where it was highest. Heterogeneity remains possible because sequencing was limited to only one tumor region. For the top 100 tumor clones, a median approximately 61 also appeared in adjacent lung.

Between the trimmed V and J ends, which lost 2 bases and 3 bases, there was a span of 9 bases. The CDR3 length is 14 residues. Germline V gene sequence: CDR1 MGHDK, CDR2 SYGVNS. Profiled with immunoSEQ multiplex PCR; TCRdb holds only in-frame clones, not every one. Of around 2,000 clones listed, around 20% were seen once; the top ten hold around 20%. Concerning this clone: Its specificity is not known.

This specimen was lung tumor tissue, taken before any cancer treatment. This receptor was obtained from a man aged 35-75 years with stage I lung adenocarcinoma. The rearrangement links TRBV25-1 to TRBJ2-3, with D unresolved. The CDR3 DNA reads TGTGCCAGCAGTGAACGGATCTCGACAGATACGCAGTATTTT. Residues: CASSERISTDTQYF.